Sequencing of this T cell receptor (beta chain) was carried out in a study of blood T cell repertoires in COVID-19 (dated by TCRdb to about 2020). Notes on the research overall: Samples covering the acute and convalescent phases of COVID-19 were provided by collaborators in the United States, Italy and Spain. The repertoires were released in a freely available public database meant as a resource for research on the immune response to SARS-CoV-2. The prospective study material was composed of cDNA or gDNA derived from T cells, B-cell-depleted T cells, or PBMCs. The sample metadata nearly always contained a de-identified subject ID, COVID-19 status, age in years and sex. Subjects who had been exposed to COVID-19, were actively infected with it, or had recovered from it provided the deeply sampled blood TCRbeta repertoires that made up the dataset. Where available, HLA class I and class II types were taken from metadata supplied by the sample provider and were not determined by assay-based typing. Samples were obtained from the ongoing ImmuneRACE study (first 160 participants) and from 1,254 subjects provided by 6 global collaborators.

Overall study results and their limits: The quantity of clinical and demographic metadata differed by source and by participant and was supplied without curation.

Whole blood was collected in K2EDTA tubes by collaborating institutions according to the institutions' own protocols. For TCRbeta analysis, collaborator samples were shipped as frozen whole blood, as isolated PBMCs, or as DNA extracted from either sample type. To note about this clone: The target of this receptor is not known. Base qualities are missing; no much larger clone stands one base away.

The CDR3 sequence holds 13 residues, the cysteine and phenylalanine included. Of the read, only the CDR3 DNA is kept; its 39 bases are in frame from base 1. CDR1 and CDR2 are read off the germline V gene (reference sequence) as LGHDT and YNNKEL. The junction carries 12 bases between V and J, which are trimmed by 6 bases and 4 bases respectively. The immunoSEQ Assay, a bias-controlled multiplex PCR, was used to amplify TCRbeta CDR3 regions from genomic DNA. The authors processed their data as follows. The number of nucleated cells in each sample was estimated from the amplification of reference gene primers within the assay. To quantify the absolute abundance of each unique TCRbeta CDR3 rearrangement, sequence reads were collapsed and filtered. For each sample, productive Simpson clonality was calculated as the square root of Simpson's diversity index over productive rearrangements. TCRdb stores this immuneACCESS table with in-frame sequences only. Part of the clones is absent; in the studies checked, under half of the shortfall reflects unresolved V genes, and no reason is known for the rest. V and J calls and clone size come straight from that table; D and trimming were deduced from the DNA. The sample table shows around 290,000 clones, and around 89% are seen once. Together, the top ten hold roughly 4.8% of the sample.

The origin of this receptor is a man aged 35 to 55 with acute or convalescent COVID-19. The sample consisted of peripheral blood. In this chain, TRBV3-1 (or the pseudogene TRBV3-2) is recombined with TRBJ1-1; TRBD1 is a possible D gene, resting on 5 matching bases. The bases read TGTGCCAGCAGTTCGGGGGGGGGCACTGAAGCTTTCTTT. Its protein reads: CASSSGGGTEAFF.